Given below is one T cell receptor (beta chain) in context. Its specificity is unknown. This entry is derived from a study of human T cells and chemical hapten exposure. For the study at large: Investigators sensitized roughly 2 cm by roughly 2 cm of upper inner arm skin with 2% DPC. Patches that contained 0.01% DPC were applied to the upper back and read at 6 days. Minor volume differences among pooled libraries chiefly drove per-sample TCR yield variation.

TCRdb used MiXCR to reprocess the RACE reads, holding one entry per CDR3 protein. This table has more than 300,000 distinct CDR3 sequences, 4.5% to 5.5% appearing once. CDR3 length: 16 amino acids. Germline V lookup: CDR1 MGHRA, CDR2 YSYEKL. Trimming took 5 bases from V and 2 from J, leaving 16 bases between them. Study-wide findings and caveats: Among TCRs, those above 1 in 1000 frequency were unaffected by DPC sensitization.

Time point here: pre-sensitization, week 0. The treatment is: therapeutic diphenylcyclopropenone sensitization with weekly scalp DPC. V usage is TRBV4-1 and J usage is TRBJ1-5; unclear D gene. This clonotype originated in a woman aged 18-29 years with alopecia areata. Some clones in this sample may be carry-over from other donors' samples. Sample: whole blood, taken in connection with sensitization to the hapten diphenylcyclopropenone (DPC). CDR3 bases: TGCGCCAGCAGCAAGGTTCCGGGAGTCGGCAATCAGCCCCAGCATTTT. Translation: CASSKVPGVGNQPQHF.